The table lists the clone carrying this T cell receptor beta chain with many counts. The length of the CDR3 is 16 residues. Germline V CDR1 and CDR2: SGHNT, YYREEE (reference sequence). V was clipped by 3 bases and J by 1 base; unmatched bases: 9. TCRdb fed the reads into MiXCR, producing one record per CDR3 protein. The table includes about 3,700 distinct CDR3 sequences, approximately 20% detected once. This entry belongs to a study of lung T cells in sarcoidosis with Löfgren's syndrome. This chain links TRBV5-4 with TRBJ1-1, with 7 bases fitting TRBD1. The sequence was collected from a human donor with sarcoidosis (Löfgren's syndrome or another form), or a control subject (not recorded which). Sequenced: CD4+ T cells from bronchoalveolar lavage. This CDR3 reads CASSSRQGLRNTEAFF. Here the CDR3 DNA reads TGTGCCAGCAGCTCACGACAGGGCCTACGGAACACTGAAGCTTTCTTT.